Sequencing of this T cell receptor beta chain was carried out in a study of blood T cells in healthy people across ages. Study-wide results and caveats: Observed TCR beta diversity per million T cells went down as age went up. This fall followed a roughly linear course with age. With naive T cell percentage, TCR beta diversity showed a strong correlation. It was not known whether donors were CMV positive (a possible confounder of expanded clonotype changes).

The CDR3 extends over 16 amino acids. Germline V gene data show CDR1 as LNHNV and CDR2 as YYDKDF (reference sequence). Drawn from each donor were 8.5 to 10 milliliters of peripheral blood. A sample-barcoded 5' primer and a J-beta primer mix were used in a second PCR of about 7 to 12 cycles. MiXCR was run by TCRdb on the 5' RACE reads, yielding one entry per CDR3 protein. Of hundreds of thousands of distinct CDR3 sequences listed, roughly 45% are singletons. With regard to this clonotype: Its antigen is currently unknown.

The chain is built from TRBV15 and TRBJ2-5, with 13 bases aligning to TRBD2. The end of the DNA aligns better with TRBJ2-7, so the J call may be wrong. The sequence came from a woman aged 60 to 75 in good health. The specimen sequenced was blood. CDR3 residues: CATSRGRTSGSYEQYF. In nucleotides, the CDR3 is TGTGCCACCAGCAGAGGAAGGACTAGCGGGAGTTACGAGCAGTACTTC.